The 11 T cell receptor beta chains listed next were all sequenced from one sample in a study of cytomegalovirus exposure and HLA in healthy donors. The PCR contained 60 Vbeta and 13 Jbeta primers. TCRdb's table, derived via immunoSEQ multiplex PCR, lists solely in-frame clones and lacks some. The sample carries about 94,000 clones, around 80% recorded once. What was sequenced was PBMCs. These receptors originate from a woman aged 55 to 70 in good health and CMV-seronegative.

The chain has TRBV30 and TRBJ1-2; no firm D call. V was trimmed by 0 bases and J by 8 bases, leaving 7 bases between them. CDR1 is GTSNPN and CDR2 is SVGIG in the germline V gene (reference sequence). The CDR3 extends over 11 amino acids. In nucleotides, the CDR3 is TGTGCCTGGAGTGTACGAGTCGGCTACACCTTC. This encodes CAWSVRVGYTF.

The rearrangement uses TRBV7-9 and TRBJ2-5; 7 bases fit TRBD1. The CDR3 loop spans 15 amino acids. J was trimmed by 5 bases and V by 5 bases; bases with no gene match: 11. CDR1 is SEHNR, CDR2 FQNEAQ, per germline (reference sequence). CDR3 in DNA: TGTGCCAGCAGCCCAACCCCCGTACAGGGGGAGACCCAGTACTTC. Encoded protein: CASSPTPVQGETQYF.

The chain is built from TRBV9 and TRBJ2-5, with D perhaps matching TRBD2 (5 bases). The germline V gene has CDR1 SGDLS and CDR2 YYNGEE. The V and J ends lost 0 bases and 2 bases respectively, with 11 bases between them. This CDR3 contains 15 residues. The chain's CDR3 is CASSVGGALQETQYF. CDR3 bases: TGTGCCAGCAGCGTAGGGGGAGCCCTACAAGAGACCCAGTACTTC. Complete variable domain (other parts from reference TRBV9 and TRBJ2-5): DSGVTQTPKHLITATGQRVTLRCSPRSGDLSVYWYQQSLDQGLQFLIQYYNGEERAKGNILERFSAQQFPDLHSELNLSSLELGDSALYFCASSVGGALQETQYFGPGTRLLVL.

This clone appeared a single time. The rearrangement links TRBV4-1 to TRBJ2-1, with 14 bases that match TRBD2. The CDR3 has 16 amino acids. Germline trimming cut 7 bases from V and 6 bases from J; bases unmatched to any gene: 8. The germline V gene encodes CDR1 MGHRA and CDR2 YSYEKL. The CDR3 spells CASTTAGTSGSNEQFF. The DNA of the CDR3 is TGCGCCAGCACCACGGCCGGGACTAGCGGGAGCAATGAGCAGTTCTTC.

The V call is TRBV5-4, the J call TRBJ2-7; TRBD1 matches 7 bases. Trimming took 0 bases from V and 0 from J; bases not matched to a gene: 0. CDR1 and CDR2 (germline): SGHNT, YYREEE (reference sequence). The CDR3 loop spans 14 amino acids. CDR3 in amino acids: CASSLGQGSYEQYF. Here the CDR3 DNA reads TGTGCCAGCAGCTTGGGACAGGGCTCCTACGAGCAGTACTTC.

The chain joins TRBV10-3 to TRBJ2-3; 7 positions agree with TRBD2. The J segment lost 1 base and the V segment lost 8 bases, leaving 3 bases of the junction unmatched. CDR1 ENHRY and CDR2 SYGVKD come from the germline V gene. There are 13 residues in the CDR3. This chain's CDR3 is CAILAARTDTQYF. The CDR3 bases are TGTGCCATCCTAGCGGCACGCACAGATACGCAGTATTTT.

This clone was counted a single time. The chain employs TRBV7-2 and TRBJ2-5; 9 bases fit TRBD2. Germline V gene data show CDR1 as SGHTA and CDR2 as FQGNSA. CDR3 length: 15 amino acids. V lost 1 base, J lost 3 bases, and 3 bases stayed unmatched. Written as DNA, the CDR3 is TGTGCCAGCAGCTTAGATAGCGGGAGCGAAGAGACCCAGTACTTC. It translates to CASSLDSGSEETQYF.

This clone appeared a single time. V and J are TRBV5-5 and TRBJ1-1, with a weak D call TRBD1 (5 bases). This CDR3 has 14 residues. Germline V CDR1 and CDR2: SGHKS, YYEKEE (reference sequence). V was shortened by 4 bases and J by 5 bases, with 15 bases between the two germline ends. The CDR3 sequence is CASSPGKGRTEAFF. The CDR3 DNA reads TGTGCCAGCAGCCCTGGCAAGGGGAGGACTGAAGCTTTCTTT.

This clone was seen a single time. V gene TRBV5-4 combines with J gene TRBJ1-4; 11 bases line up with TRBD1. Looked up from germline, CDR1 is SGHNT and CDR2 is YYREEE (reference sequence). The CDR3 contains 17 residues. With 2 bases clipped from V and 4 bases from J, the junction kept 7 bases outside the gene matches. CDR3 nucleotides: TGTGCCAGCAGCTTACGGACAGGGGGCTTCGGTAATGAAAAACTGTTTTTT. It yields the protein CASSLRTGGFGNEKLFF.

The chain uses TRBV5-1 and TRBJ1-2; 8 bases line up with TRBD1. With V trimmed by 1 base and J by 6 bases, 8 bases remained unmatched. CDR3 length equals 15 residues. Germline V gene sequence: CDR1 SGHRS, CDR2 YFSETQ. CDR3 in DNA: TGCGCCAGCAGCTTGCAACGGCAGGGGGCTGATGGCTACACCTTC. This sequence encodes CASSLQRQGADGYTF.

The V gene is TRBV12-5, the J gene TRBJ1-2; D not certain. The V gene lost 6 bases and the J gene lost 0 bases, with 17 bases spanning the gap. CDR1 and CDR2 from the germline V gene are LGHNT and FRNRAP. The CDR3 totals 16 residues. The CDR3 DNA follows: TGTGCTAGTGGCCCTAACTCGCGGGGAGCTAACTATGGCTACACCTTC. This codes for CASGPNSRGANYGYTF.